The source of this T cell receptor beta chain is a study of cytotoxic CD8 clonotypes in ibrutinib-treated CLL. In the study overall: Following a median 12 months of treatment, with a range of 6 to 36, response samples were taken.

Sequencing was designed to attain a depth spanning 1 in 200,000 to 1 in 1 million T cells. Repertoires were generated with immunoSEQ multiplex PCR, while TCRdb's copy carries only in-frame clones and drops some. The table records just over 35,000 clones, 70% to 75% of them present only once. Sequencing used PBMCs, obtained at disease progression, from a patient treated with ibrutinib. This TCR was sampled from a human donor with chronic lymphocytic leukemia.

Here the CDR3 reads CASSQGPTDTQYF. The CDR3 region has the DNA TGTGCCAGCAGCCAAGGACCCACAGATACGCAGTATTTT. V gene TRBV4-2 combines with J gene TRBJ2-3; D unclear. Trimming removed 1 base from V and 2 bases from J, with 4 bases in between. The CDR3 runs to 13 residues. Germline CDR1 and CDR2: LGHNA and YNFKEQ.